The 11 T cell receptor beta chains below come from one sample, sequenced in a study of shared clonotypes between healthy human individuals. TCRdb keeps only in-frame clones here, not all; method: immunoSEQ multiplex PCR. This table holds 400,000 to 500,000 clones, around three quarters found once. The source material was PBMCs. The receptors stem from a woman aged 40 to 50 in good health. Some clones in this sample may be carry-over from other donors' samples.

This sequence joins TRBV2 and TRBJ2-2; either TRBD1 or TRBD2 may fit D (5 bases each). Germline CDR1 and CDR2: SNHLY and FYNNEI. V dropped 1 base and J dropped 1 base, with 10 bases sitting between them. This CDR3 is 16 amino acids long. Written as DNA, the CDR3 is TGTGCCAGCAGTGAAGTTGGGACCAGGAACACCGGGGAGCTGTTTTTT. It encodes CASSEVGTRNTGELFF.

The chain links TRBV9 to TRBJ2-6, with 7 nucleotides matching TRBD1. V lost 1 base and J lost 0; bases outside the gene matches: 4. The CDR3 covers 17 residues. CDR1 is SGDLS and CDR2 is YYNGEE in the germline V gene. CDR3 nucleotides: TGTGCCAGCAGCGTAACCGGGACAGTCTCTGGGGCCAACGTCCTGACTTTC. Protein product: CASSVTGTVSGANVLTF.

This chain links TRBV7-9 with TRBJ2-1; no clear D gene. Germline CDR1 reads SEHNR; CDR2 reads FQNEAQ (reference sequence). CDR3 size: 12 residues. V lost 1 base to trimming and J lost 10 bases, with 8 bases between them. This chain's CDR3 is CASSLVFREQFF. The CDR3 DNA reads TGTGCCAGCAGCTTAGTCTTTAGAGAGCAGTTCTTC.

The chain uses TRBV14 and TRBJ2-7, with 11 nucleotides matching TRBD1. This CDR3 contains 16 residues. Trimming removed 1 base from V and 4 bases from J; junction bases left unmatched: 6. Per germline, CDR1 SGHDN and CDR2 FVKESK. The CDR3 sequence: CASSQGFGTGGYEQYF. CDR3 DNA sequence: TGTGCCAGCAGCCAAGGGTTCGGGACAGGGGGTTACGAGCAGTACTTC.

The gene calls are TRBV5-4 and TRBJ2-7; D not certain. The V gene lost 0 bases and the J gene lost 1 base, with 5 bases spanning the gap. This CDR3 region has 13 residues. From germline, CDR1 is SGHNT and CDR2 YYREEE (reference sequence). The DNA of the CDR3 is TGTGCCAGCAGCTTGGACAGATCCTACGAGCAGTACTTC. This encodes CASSLDRSYEQYF.

This clone was counted a single time. V gene TRBV7-2 combines with J gene TRBJ1-4; 10 bases map to TRBD1. The V gene end was trimmed by 6 bases and the J gene end by 3 bases; junction bases not matched to a gene: 4. Germline CDR1 reads SGHTA; CDR2 reads FQGNSA. This CDR3 region has 15 residues. The CDR3: CASRSGQGANEKLFF. The CDR3 region has the DNA TGTGCCAGCAGATCTGGACAGGGGGCTAATGAAAAACTGTTTTTT.

The chain combines TRBV6-6 with TRBJ2-3; 7 bases are shared with TRBD2. The trim removed 6 bases at V and 2 bases at J, leaving 11 bases unmatched. The germline V gene encodes CDR1 MNHNY and CDR2 SVGAGI (reference sequence). CDR3 length: 16 amino acids. CDR3 residues: CASSPLAVDPTDTQYF. CDR3 in DNA: TGTGCCAGCAGCCCCCTAGCGGTAGATCCCACAGATACGCAGTATTTT.

Of note for this clone: Different DNA sequences within this sample yield the same CDR3. V usage is TRBV14 and J usage is TRBJ2-2; D gene unclear. Per germline, CDR1 SGHDN and CDR2 FVKESK. This CDR3 region has 14 residues. V was trimmed by 1 base and J by 2 bases, leaving 5 bases between them. This chain's CDR3 is CASSQVTNTGELFF. CDR3 coding DNA: TGTGCCAGCAGCCAAGTTACCAACACCGGGGAGCTGTTTTTT.

Comment on this clone: One junction end does not reproduce the germline sequence, and a read error may be involved. Additional DNA sequences in this sample encode the identical CDR3. The V call is TRBV9, the J call TRBJ1-1, with 7 bases identical to TRBD1. The length of the CDR3 is 15 residues. The germline CDR1 and CDR2 sequences are SGDLS and YYNGEE. As DNA, the CDR3 is TGTGCCAGCAGCCCAAGGGACAGCCTGAACACCGAAGCTTTCTTT. This sequence encodes CASSPRDSLNTEAFF.

This clone showed up just a few times. CDR3 nucleotide sequence: TGTGCCAGCAGCTCATACCCTAGCGGGAGCACAGATACGCAGTATTTT. Its translation: CASSSYPSGSTDTQYF. This sequence joins TRBV5-4 and TRBJ2-3; TRBD2 matches 8 bases. The CDR3 totals 16 residues. Looked up from germline, CDR1 is SGHNT and CDR2 is YYREEE (reference sequence). The trim removed 3 bases at V and 0 bases at J, leaving 6 bases unmatched.

This clone appeared once. This chain links TRBV19 with TRBJ2-2; 8 bases match TRBD1. Germline assignment: CDR1 LNHDA and CDR2 SQIVND (reference sequence). The CDR3 consists of 14 residues. The trim removed 8 bases at V and 1 base at J, leaving 3 bases unmatched. The CDR3 DNA reads as TGTGCCAGTCGGACAGGGAGGAACACCGGGGAGCTGTTTTTT. Amino acids: CASRTGRNTGELFF.